This TCR beta chain is from a study of blood T cell repertoires in COVID-19. Study at large: From the United States, Italy and Spain came samples of acute and convalescent COVID-19. PBMCs, B-cell-depleted T cells, or T cells provided the cDNA or gDNA that made up the material.

From germline, CDR1 is SGHRS and CDR2 YFSETQ. The V gene end was trimmed by 4 bases and the J gene end by 9 bases; junction bases not matched to a gene: 8. The CDR3 has 13 amino acids. Original processing methods: Nucleated cell counts were estimated from reference gene primer amplification. Method: immunoSEQ multiplex PCR; TCRdb's copy keeps in-frame clones and lacks some. That table is the source of V, J and clone size, and D and trimming were worked out from the DNA. This table has approximately 150,000 clones, 85% to 90% appearing once. This sequence joins TRBV5-1 and TRBJ2-5; 8 nucleotides align to TRBD1. This receptor was obtained from a woman in her fifties or sixties with active or convalescent COVID-19. Specimen: peripheral blood. The CDR3 DNA is TGCGCCAGCAGCCTGGGACAGGAAACGCCCCAGTACTTC. This encodes CASSLGQETPQYF.